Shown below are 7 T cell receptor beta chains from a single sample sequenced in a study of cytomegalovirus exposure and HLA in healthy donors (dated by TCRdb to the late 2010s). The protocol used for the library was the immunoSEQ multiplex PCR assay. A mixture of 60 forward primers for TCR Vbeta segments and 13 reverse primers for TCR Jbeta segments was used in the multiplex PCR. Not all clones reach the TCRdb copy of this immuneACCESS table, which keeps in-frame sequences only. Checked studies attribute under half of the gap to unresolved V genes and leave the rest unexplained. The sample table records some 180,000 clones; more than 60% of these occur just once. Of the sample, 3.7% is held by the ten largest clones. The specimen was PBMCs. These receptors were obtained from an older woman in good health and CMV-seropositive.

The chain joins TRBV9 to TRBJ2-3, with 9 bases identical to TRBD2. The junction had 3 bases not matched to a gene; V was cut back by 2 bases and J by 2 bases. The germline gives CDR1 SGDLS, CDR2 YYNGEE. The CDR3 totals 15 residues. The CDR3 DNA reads TGTGCCAGCAGCGTCCTAGCGGGAACCACAGATACGCAGTATTTT. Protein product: CASSVLAGTTDTQYF.

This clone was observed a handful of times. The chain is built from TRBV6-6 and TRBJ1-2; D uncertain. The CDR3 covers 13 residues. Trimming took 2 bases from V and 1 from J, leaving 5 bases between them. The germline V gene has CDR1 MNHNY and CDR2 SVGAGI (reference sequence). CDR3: CASSYNGNYGYTF. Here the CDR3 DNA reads TGTGCCAGCAGTTACAACGGTAACTATGGCTACACCTTC.

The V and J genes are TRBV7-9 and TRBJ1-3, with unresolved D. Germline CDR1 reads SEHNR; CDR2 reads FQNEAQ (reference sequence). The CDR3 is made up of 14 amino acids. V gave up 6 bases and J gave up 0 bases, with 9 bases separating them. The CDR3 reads CASRPGSSGNTIYF. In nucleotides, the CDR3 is TGTGCCAGCAGGCCGGGGAGCTCTGGAAACACCATATATTTT.

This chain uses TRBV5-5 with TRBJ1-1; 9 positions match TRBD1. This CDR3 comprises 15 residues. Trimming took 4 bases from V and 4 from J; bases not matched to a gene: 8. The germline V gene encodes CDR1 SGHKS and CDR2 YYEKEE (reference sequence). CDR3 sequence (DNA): TGTGCCAGCAGCCAAGGGACAGGGTCAGGCACTGAAGCTTTCTTT. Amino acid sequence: CASSQGTGSGTEAFF. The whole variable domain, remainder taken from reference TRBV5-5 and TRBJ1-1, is DAGVTQSPTHLIKTRGQQVTLRCSPISGHKSVSWYQQVLGQGPQFIFQYYEKEERGRGNFPDRFSARQFPNYSSELNVNALLLGDSALYLCASSQGTGSGTEAFFGQGTRLTVV.

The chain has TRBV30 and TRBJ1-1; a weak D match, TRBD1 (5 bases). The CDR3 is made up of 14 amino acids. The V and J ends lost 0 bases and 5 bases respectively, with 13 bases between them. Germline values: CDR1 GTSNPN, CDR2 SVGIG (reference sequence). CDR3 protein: CAWSVQGQSTEAFF. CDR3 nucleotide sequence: TGTGCCTGGAGTGTTCAGGGTCAAAGTACTGAAGCTTTCTTT.

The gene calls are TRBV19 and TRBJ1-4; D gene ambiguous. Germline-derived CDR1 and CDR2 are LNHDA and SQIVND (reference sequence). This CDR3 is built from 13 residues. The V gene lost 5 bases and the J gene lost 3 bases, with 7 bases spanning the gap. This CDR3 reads CASSPQANEKLFF. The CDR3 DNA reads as TGTGCCAGTAGTCCGCAGGCTAATGAAAAACTGTTTTTT.

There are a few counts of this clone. Here the CDR3 DNA reads TGTGCCACCAGCAGAGGGACTAGCGGGCTCACAGATACGCAGTATTTT. It specifies CATSRGTSGLTDTQYF. The chain joins TRBV15 to TRBJ2-3; TRBD2 agrees at 11 bases. J lost 2 bases, V lost 1 base, and 2 bases had no gene match. CDR1 and CDR2 (germline): LNHNV, YYDKDF (reference sequence). The CDR3 sequence is 16 residues long.